The next 14 T cell receptor beta chains were all read from a single sample in a study of cytomegalovirus exposure and HLA in healthy donors. The PCR employed 60 Vbeta primers together with 13 Jbeta primers. Method: immunoSEQ multiplex PCR; TCRdb's copy keeps in-frame clones and lacks some. The sample has about 120,000 clones, around 10% seen once. Sequencing used PBMCs. The receptors come from a man aged 30-40 years in good health and CMV-seronegative.

This clone was seen a few times. This rearrangement joins TRBV7-2 to TRBJ1-5, with D possibly TRBD1 on 5 matching bases. This CDR3 contains 13 residues. V shed 5 bases and J shed 6 bases, with 11 bases lying between them. The V gene's germline CDR1 is SGHTA and CDR2 FQGNSA. In DNA, the CDR3 is TGTGCCAGCAGCACCGGCAGGGTTCAGCCCCAGCATTTT. It specifies CASSTGRVQPQHF.

This clone was picked up a small number of times. The genes are TRBV19 and TRBJ1-1, with 9 bases that match TRBD1. The V and J ends lost 3 bases and 0 bases, in that order; junction bases with no gene match: 5. The length of the CDR3 is 16 residues. CDR1 is LNHDA and CDR2 is SQIVND in the germline V gene (reference sequence). Here the CDR3 reads CASSILTGGLNTEAFF. The CDR3 DNA is TGTGCCAGTAGTATTCTGACAGGGGGATTGAACACTGAAGCTTTCTTT. The whole variable domain, filled in from reference TRBV19 and TRBJ1-1, reads DGGITQSPKYLFRKEGQNVTLSCEQNLNHDAMYWYRQDPGQGLRLIYYSQIVNDFQKGDIAEGYSVSREKKESFPLTVTSAQKNPTAFYLCASSILTGGLNTEAFFGQGTRLTVV.

This clone has just a few counts. The chain links TRBV28 to TRBJ1-2; weak D call: TRBD1 (5 bases). V lost 4 bases and J 7 bases, leaving 7 bases between the germline ends. From germline, CDR1 is MDHEN and CDR2 SYDVKM. The CDR3 runs 11 residues. CDR3 in amino acids: CASSWGGGYTF. The CDR3 bases are TGTGCCAGCAGTTGGGGGGGTGGCTACACCTTC.

The gene calls are TRBV6-5 and TRBJ2-7; D is possibly TRBD2 (6 bases). The CDR3 loop spans 12 amino acids. The ends were cut back, 6 bases at V and 10 bases at J, with 16 bases in the middle. Germline loops: CDR1 MNHEY, CDR2 SVGAGI. The CDR3 bases are TGTGCCAGCAGGCCGGGACGGGGAGGACAGTACTTC. As protein: CASRPGRGGQYF.

The chain has TRBV27 and TRBJ2-7; a weak D match, TRBD2 (7 bases). This CDR3 has 16 residues. Germline lookup yields CDR1 MNHEY and CDR2 SMNVEV (reference sequence). V was pared by 6 bases and J by 0 bases, with 18 bases between. This CDR3 is CASSLRGGVSSYEQYF. CDR3 coding DNA: TGTGCCAGCAGCTTAAGGGGGGGAGTGAGCTCCTACGAGCAGTACTTC.

V usage is TRBV11-2 and J usage is TRBJ2-5; 7 bases are a match to TRBD1. Germline CDR1 reads SGHAT; CDR2 reads FQNNGV. The CDR3 consists of 15 residues. V lost 0 bases and J lost 1; bases outside the gene matches: 2. CDR3 region: CASSLEGQPQETQYF. As DNA, the CDR3 is TGTGCCAGCAGCTTAGAGGGACAGCCCCAAGAGACCCAGTACTTC.

This clone was observed a few times. The rearrangement links TRBV18 to TRBJ1-2; 7 nucleotides line up with TRBD1. This CDR3 has 17 amino acids. Trimming took 3 bases from V and 1 from J; bases not matched to a gene: 11. CDR1 KGHSH and CDR2 LQKENI come from the germline V gene. The CDR3 DNA is TGTGCCAGCTCACCGATTCAGCAGGGGGTAGTTAACTATGGCTACACCTTC. It is translated as CASSPIQQGVVNYGYTF.

V usage is TRBV28 and J usage is TRBJ2-4; 10 positions agree with TRBD2. The V segment lost 3 bases and the J segment 3 bases; nucleotides outside the gene matches: 11. Germline V gene sequence: CDR1 MDHEN, CDR2 SYDVKM. The CDR3 is made up of 18 amino acids. The CDR3 DNA reads as TGTGCCAGCAGTTTCCTAGCGGGAGACAGTATTGTCAAAAACATTCAGTACTTC. This gives the protein CASSFLAGDSIVKNIQYF.

The gene calls are TRBV5-1 and TRBJ1-1; D perhaps matches TRBD1 (6 bases). In germline, CDR1 is SGHRS, CDR2 YFSETQ. The ends were cut back, 1 base at V and 0 bases at J, with 13 bases in the middle. CDR3 length equals 16 residues. This chain's CDR3 is CASSLTGTTVNTEAFF. CDR3 nucleotide sequence: TGCGCCAGCAGCTTGACAGGGACGACGGTGAACACTGAAGCTTTCTTT. Variable domain in full (rest from reference TRBV5-1 and TRBJ1-1): KAGVTQTPRYLIKTRGQQVTLSCSPISGHRSVSWYQQTPGQGLQFLFEYFSETQRNKGNFPGRFSGRQFSNSRSEMNVSTLELGDSALYLCASSLTGTTVNTEAFFGQGTRLTVV.

The V and J genes are TRBV7-2 and TRBJ1-2, with D maybe TRBD1 (6 bases). Trimming left V 3 bases short and J 4 bases short, with 9 bases between. The CDR3 contains 13 residues. Germline V gene lookup returns CDR1 SGHTA and CDR2 FQGNSA. The CDR3 DNA follows: TGTGCCAGCAGCTTTGGGGGCGTCTATGGCTACACCTTC. Residues: CASSFGGVYGYTF.

The chain is built from TRBV10-2 and TRBJ1-5; tentatively, D is TRBD1 (5 bases). CDR3 length: 14 amino acids. The V and J ends lost 10 bases and 1 base respectively, with 14 bases between them. CDR1 WSHSY and CDR2 SAAADI come from the germline V gene. Here the CDR3 reads CATVGGTSNQPQHF. CDR3 coding DNA: TGCGCCACCGTCGGGGGAACGAGCAATCAGCCCCAGCATTTT.

The chain is built from TRBV2 and TRBJ2-1; no clear D. The CDR3 is 13 amino acids. Germline-derived CDR1 and CDR2 are SNHLY and FYNNEI. V lost 3 bases to trimming and J lost 4 bases, with 7 bases between them. The CDR3: CASSERLYNEQFF. CDR3 sequence (DNA): TGTGCCAGCAGTGAGCGACTTTACAATGAGCAGTTCTTC.

This clone was counted only a few times. The chain carries TRBV4-3 and TRBJ2-3; 7 positions agree with TRBD2. From germline, CDR1 is LGHNA and CDR2 YSLEER. The CDR3 consists of 17 residues. V shed 0 bases, J shed 3 bases, and the junction held 9 bases outside the gene matches. CDR3 sequence (DNA): TGCGCCAGCAGCCAAGATTGGGGGACTACTAATACAGATACGCAGTATTTT. Encoded protein: CASSQDWGTTNTDTQYF.

The chain has TRBV19 and TRBJ2-7, with D possibly TRBD1 on 5 matching bases. Looked up from germline, CDR1 is LNHDA and CDR2 is SQIVND (reference sequence). V was trimmed by 3 bases and J by 0 bases, leaving 15 bases between them. The CDR3 sequence is 16 residues long. CDR3 sequence (DNA): TGTGCCAGTAGTATCCCCGGACACACGAGCTCCTACGAGCAGTACTTC. Translated, it gives CASSIPGHTSSYEQYF.